Described below is a single T cell receptor beta chain sequence and its context. The protocol was immunoSEQ multiplex PCR, while the TCRdb copy is restricted to in-frame clones and leaves out a portion. The sample has 150,000 to 200,000 clones, about 90% seen once. Germline CDR1 is MDHEN and CDR2 is SYDVKM. Trimming shortened V by 6 bases and J by 4 bases, and 18 bases separated the two germline ends. This CDR3 has 15 amino acids. This entry comes from a study of control samples from healthy donors and cancer patients. This TCR was recovered from a man aged 30-40 years in good health. Sample: blood. The chain joins TRBV28 to TRBJ1-2; D perhaps matches TRBD1 (5 bases). Written as DNA, the CDR3 is TGTGCCAGCAGCCCCGGGGCGCTCGGGTTCTATGGCTACACCTTC. It yields the protein CASSPGALGFYGYTF.